Below, 8 T cell receptor beta chains from the same sample are listed, as sequenced in a study of blood T cell repertoires in COVID-19. Generated by immunoSEQ multiplex PCR, the TCRdb table keeps only in-frame clones and is missing some. The sample includes more than 95,000 clones, about 90% of them seen just once. The material sequenced was peripheral blood. These receptors all come from a human donor in a cohort sampled during active COVID-19.

The gene calls are TRBV29-1 and TRBJ1-2; D not resolved. Germline V CDR1 and CDR2: SQVTM, ANQGSEA. V dropped 0 bases and J dropped 5 bases, with 13 bases sitting between them. The CDR3 totals 14 residues. The CDR3 sequence: CSVEDRGGFYGYTF. DNA for the CDR3: TGCAGCGTTGAAGATCGAGGAGGGTTTTATGGCTACACCTTC.

The V and J genes are TRBV28 and TRBJ2-2; D is possibly TRBD1 (5 bases). The CDR3 sequence is 14 residues long. V dropped 8 bases and J dropped 6 bases, with 16 bases sitting between them. Germline V lookup: CDR1 MDHEN, CDR2 SYDVKM. The CDR3 DNA follows: TGTGCCAGCGGGCGGACAATAGCCGCCGGGGAGCTGTTTTTT. It encodes CASGRTIAAGELFF.

The chain combines TRBV15 with TRBJ2-7, with D perhaps TRBD2 (6 bases). The CDR3 covers 14 residues. The germline V and J ends were trimmed by 1 base and 0 bases, with 7 bases remaining between them. Looked up from germline, CDR1 is LNHNV and CDR2 is YYDKDF (reference sequence). The CDR3 is CATSRGGDSYEQYF. The CDR3, as DNA: TGTGCCACCAGCAGAGGCGGGGACTCCTACGAGCAGTACTTC. Using reference TRBV15 and TRBJ2-7 for the parts outside the CDR3, the full variable domain is DAMVIQNPRYQVTQFGKPVTLSCSQTLNHNVMYWYQQKSSQAPKLLFHYYDKDFNNEADTPDNFQSRRPNTSFCFLDIRSPGLGDTAMYLCATSRGGDSYEQYFGPGTRLTVT.

This clone was seen a handful of times. This chain uses TRBV10-1 with TRBJ2-7; TRBD2 aligns across 11 bases. J lost 3 bases, V lost 5 bases, and 0 bases had no gene match. Germline assignment: CDR1 WNHNN and CDR2 SYGVQD (reference sequence). The CDR3 consists of 13 residues. This CDR3 reads CASSTSGSYEQYF. The CDR3 DNA follows: TGCGCCAGCAGTACTAGCGGGAGCTACGAGCAGTACTTC.

This clone came up once. The chain recombines TRBV2 with TRBJ1-5; a possible D gene is TRBD1 (5 bases). The V end lost 4 bases, the J end lost 5 bases, and 9 bases lay between the germline ends. The CDR3 spans 13 residues. Germline CDR1 reads SNHLY; CDR2 reads FYNNEI. This CDR3 is CASSGRADQPQHF. The CDR3 DNA is TGTGCCAGCAGTGGCAGGGCAGATCAGCCCCAGCATTTT.

V and J are TRBV5-1 and TRBJ2-5; 8 nucleotides match TRBD2. The CDR3 is 16 residues long. With 2 bases clipped from V and 1 base from J, the junction kept 7 bases outside the gene matches. The V gene's germline CDR1 is SGHRS and CDR2 YFSETQ. CDR3 residues: CASSFTPGLGQETQYF. CDR3 bases: TGCGCCAGCAGCTTCACACCGGGACTAGGCCAAGAGACCCAGTACTTC. Drawing the rest from reference TRBV5-1 and TRBJ2-5, the complete variable domain is KAGVTQTPRYLIKTRGQQVTLSCSPISGHRSVSWYQQTPGQGLQFLFEYFSETQRNKGNFPGRFSGRQFSNSRSEMNVSTLELGDSALYLCASSFTPGLGQETQYFGPGTRLLVL.

The DNA of the CDR3 is TGTGCCAGTAGTATAGGTGGCGCAGGGCTTGATTTCTTT. Protein sequence: CASSIGGAGLDFF. The rearrangement links TRBV19 to TRBJ1-1, with D possibly TRBD1 on 5 matching bases. The CDR3 consists of 13 residues. Trimming stripped 1 base from V and 13 bases from J, with 16 bases between. The germline V gene encodes CDR1 LNHDA and CDR2 SQIVND (reference sequence).

The rearrangement links TRBV7-9 to TRBJ2-1; 8 bases fit TRBD1. The CDR3 runs to 16 residues. V gave up 1 base and J gave up 4 bases; unmatched junction bases: 6. CDR1 and CDR2 (germline): SEHNR, FQNEAQ (reference sequence). The CDR3 loop reads CASSLVRTGLYNEQFF. The CDR3 coding sequence is TGTGCCAGCAGCTTAGTCCGGACAGGGCTTTACAATGAGCAGTTCTTC.